The T cell receptor (beta chain) under discussion was sequenced for a study of blood T cell repertoires in COVID-19. Study as a whole: There were acute and convalescent COVID-19 samples, and they came from the United States, Italy and Spain. T cells, B-cell-depleted T cells, or PBMCs provided the cDNA or gDNA that served as material.

In the original workflow: Amplification of reference gene primers provided the estimated nucleated cell counts. Generated by immunoSEQ multiplex PCR, the TCRdb table keeps only in-frame clones and is missing some. From that table come the V and J calls and clone size; the DNA was used to work out D and trimming. The data contain 130,000 to 150,000 clones, about 88% of them singletons. The CDR3 is 14 amino acids. Germline V gene data show CDR1 as SGHTA and CDR2 as FQGNSA. Trimming removed 4 bases from V and 6 bases from J, with 13 bases in between. The rearrangement uses TRBV7-2 and TRBJ1-5; D gene uncertain. The sequencing sample was made of peripheral blood. This sequence was found in a human donor in a cohort sampled during active COVID-19. The CDR3 region is CASSSAAGGQPQHF. The DNA of the CDR3 is TGTGCCAGCAGCTCCGCGGCCGGAGGTCAGCCCCAGCATTTT. Full variable domain (missing parts from reference TRBV7-2 and TRBJ1-5): GAGVSQSPSNKVTEKGKDVELRCDPISGHTALYWYRQSLGQGLEFLIYFQGNSAPDKSGLPSDRFSAERTGGSVSTLTIQRTQQEDSAVYLCASSSAAGGQPQHFGDGTRLSIL.